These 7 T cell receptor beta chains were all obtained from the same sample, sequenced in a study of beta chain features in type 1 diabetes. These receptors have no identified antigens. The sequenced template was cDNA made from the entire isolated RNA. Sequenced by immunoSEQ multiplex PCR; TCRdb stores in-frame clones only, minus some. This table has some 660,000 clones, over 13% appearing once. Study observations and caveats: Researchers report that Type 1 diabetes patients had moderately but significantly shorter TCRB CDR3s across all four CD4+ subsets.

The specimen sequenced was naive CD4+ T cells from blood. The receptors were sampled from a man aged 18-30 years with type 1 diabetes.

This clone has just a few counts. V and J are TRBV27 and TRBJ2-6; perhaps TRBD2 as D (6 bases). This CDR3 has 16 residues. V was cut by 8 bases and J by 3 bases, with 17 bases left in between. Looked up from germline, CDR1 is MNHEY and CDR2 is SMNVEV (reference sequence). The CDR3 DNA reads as TGTGCCAGCGTGGGACTCACAACTCTTGGGGCCAACGTCCTGACTTTC. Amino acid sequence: CASVGLTTLGANVLTF.

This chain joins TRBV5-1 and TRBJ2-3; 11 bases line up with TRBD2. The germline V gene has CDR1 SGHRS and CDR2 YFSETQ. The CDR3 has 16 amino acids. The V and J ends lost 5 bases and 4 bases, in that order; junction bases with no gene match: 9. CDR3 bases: TGCGCCAGCAGGCTAGCGGGGGGCCCTAGCCCAGATACGCAGTATTTT. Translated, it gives CASRLAGGPSPDTQYF. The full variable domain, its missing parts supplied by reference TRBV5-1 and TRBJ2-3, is KAGVTQTPRYLIKTRGQQVTLSCSPISGHRSVSWYQQTPGQGLQFLFEYFSETQRNKGNFPGRFSGRQFSNSRSEMNVSTLELGDSALYLCASRLAGGPSPDTQYFGPGTRLTVL.

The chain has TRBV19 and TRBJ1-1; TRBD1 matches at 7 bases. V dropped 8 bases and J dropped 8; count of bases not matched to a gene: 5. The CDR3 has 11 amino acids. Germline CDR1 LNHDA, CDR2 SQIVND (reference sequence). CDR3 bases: TGTGCCAGTCGGGACAGATTGGAAGCTTTCTTT. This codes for CASRDRLEAFF.

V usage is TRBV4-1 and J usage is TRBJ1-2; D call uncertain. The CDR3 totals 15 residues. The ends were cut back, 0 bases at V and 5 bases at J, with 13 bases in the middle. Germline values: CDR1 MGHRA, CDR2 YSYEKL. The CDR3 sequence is CASSQDGSQRYGYTF. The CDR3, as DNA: TGCGCCAGCAGCCAAGACGGATCACAGAGATATGGCTACACCTTC.

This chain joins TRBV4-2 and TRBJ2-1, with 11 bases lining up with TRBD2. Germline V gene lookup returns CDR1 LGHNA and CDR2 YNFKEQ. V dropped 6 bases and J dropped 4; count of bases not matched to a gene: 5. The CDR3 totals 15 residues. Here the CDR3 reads CASRDWTSGYNEQFF. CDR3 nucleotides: TGTGCCAGCAGAGACTGGACTAGCGGGTACAATGAGCAGTTCTTC.

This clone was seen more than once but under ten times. The CDR3 loop is CAWRMYSGNTIYF. The CDR3 DNA sequence: TGTGCCTGGAGAATGTACTCTGGAAACACCATATATTTT. V gene TRBV30 combines with J gene TRBJ1-3; D is unclear. The CDR3 has 13 amino acids. V was cut by 3 bases and J by 0 bases, with 6 bases left in between. CDR1 is GTSNPN and CDR2 is SVGIG in the germline V gene (reference sequence).

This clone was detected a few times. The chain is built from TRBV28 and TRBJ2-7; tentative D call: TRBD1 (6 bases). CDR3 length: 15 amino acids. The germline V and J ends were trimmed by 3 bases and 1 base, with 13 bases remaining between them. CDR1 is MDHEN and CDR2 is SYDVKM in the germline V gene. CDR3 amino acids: CASSLGTGKSYEQYF. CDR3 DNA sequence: TGTGCCAGCAGTTTGGGAACAGGGAAGTCCTACGAGCAGTACTTC.